One and the same sample provided the 10 T cell receptor beta chains below, sequenced in a study of beta chain features in type 1 diabetes. Expressed TCRB transcripts were sequenced because the isolated RNA had all been reverse transcribed beforehand. Produced via immunoSEQ multiplex PCR; TCRdb's table is partial and in-frame only. The repertoire consists of hundreds of thousands of clones, with roughly a sixth occurring once and the leading ten covering 0.09% to 0.095%. The sequenced sample was naive CD4+ T cells from blood. These receptors all stem from a young man in good health.

This clone appeared a few times. This chain links TRBV6-6 with TRBJ2-7; weak D call: TRBD1 (5 bases). Trimming cost V 8 bases and J 0 bases, with 14 bases left between them. From germline, CDR1 is MNHNY and CDR2 SVGAGI (reference sequence). The length of the CDR3 is 14 residues. The CDR3 spells CASQLTVSSYEQYF. DNA of the CDR3: TGTGCCAGCCAATTGACAGTCAGCTCCTACGAGCAGTACTTC.

The CDR3: CASSLARKGSYTF. As DNA, the CDR3 is TGTGCCAGCAGCTTGGCTCGCAAAGGGTCCTACACCTTC. The chain employs TRBV5-4 and TRBJ1-2; D is uncertain. Germline V gene sequence: CDR1 SGHNT, CDR2 YYREEE (reference sequence). The CDR3 totals 13 residues. Trimming removed 0 bases at V and 10 bases at J, with 13 bases between.

The chain carries TRBV7-2 and TRBJ2-7, with 12 nucleotides matching TRBD2. The J segment lost 4 bases and the V segment lost 5 bases, leaving 12 bases of the junction unmatched. Germline CDR1 SGHTA, CDR2 FQGNSA. The CDR3 loop spans 17 amino acids. The CDR3 DNA reads as TGTGCCAGCAGCCGAAGAGCTAGCGGGGGGGCCGTGTACGAGCAGTACTTC. Its translation is CASSRRASGGAVYEQYF.

The chain couples TRBV29-1 to TRBJ2-7; 8 positions agree with TRBD1. The CDR3 has 14 residues. J gave up 7 bases and V 5 bases, and 13 bases lay outside the gene matches. Germline CDR1 and CDR2: SQVTM and ANQGSEA. In DNA, the CDR3 is TGCAGCGTTAGACAGGGGTCCATGTCTGAGGAGCAGTACTTC. It translates to CSVRQGSMSEEQYF.

This chain links TRBV14 with TRBJ1-2; D uncertain. The V gene lost 0 bases and the J gene lost 7 bases, with 12 bases spanning the gap. The CDR3 has 14 amino acids. The germline V gene encodes CDR1 SGHDN and CDR2 FVKESK. The CDR3 loop reads CASSQDLRARGYTF. CDR3 DNA sequence: TGTGCCAGCAGCCAAGATTTAAGGGCTCGTGGCTACACCTTC.

The V and J genes are TRBV11-2 and TRBJ2-7; D not certain. Per the germline V gene, CDR1 is SGHAT and CDR2 is FQNNGV. Trimming took off 3 bases at V and 3 bases at J, with 6 bases between the two ends. The CDR3 length is 12 residues. CDR3 in DNA: TGTGCCAGCAGCTTGTCCTACTACGAGCAGTACTTC. Its translation is CASSLSYYEQYF.

This clone was recorded a few times. The gene calls are TRBV25-1 and TRBJ2-5, with 10 bases aligning to TRBD1. CDR3 length: 15 residues. Germline assignment: CDR1 MGHDK and CDR2 SYGVNS. The J segment lost 2 bases and the V segment lost 3 bases, leaving 3 bases of the junction unmatched. The DNA of the CDR3 is TGTGCCAGCAGTGAGAGGACAGGGGGACAAGAGACCCAGTACTTC. This gives the protein CASSERTGGQETQYF.

J is TRBJ1-5 and V is TRBV6-6; a possible D gene is TRBD1 (6 bases). The CDR3 consists of 13 residues. Trimming left V 8 bases short and J 2 bases short, with 10 bases between. Germline CDR1 MNHNY, CDR2 SVGAGI (reference sequence). CDR3 in DNA: TGTGCCAGCCAGGGGAGGGGCAATCAGCCCCAGCATTTT. Protein sequence: CASQGRGNQPQHF.

The table lists this clone with a few counts. This chain connects TRBV28 to TRBJ1-5; 8 bases are shared with TRBD1. Per the germline V gene, CDR1 is MDHEN and CDR2 is SYDVKM. CDR3 length equals 14 residues. The V gene end was trimmed by 5 bases and the J gene end by 9 bases; junction bases not matched to a gene: 9. This CDR3 is CASSPQGALGPQHF. CDR3 coding DNA: TGTGCCAGCAGTCCCCAGGGGGCCCTCGGGCCCCAGCATTTT.

This clone was picked up a small number of times. CDR3 in DNA: TGTGCCAGCAGCCGTGGGACAGGGGGCGTGAAGACCCAGTACTTC. Protein: CASSRGTGGVKTQYF. V usage is TRBV6-5 and J usage is TRBJ2-5, with 12 bases fitting TRBD1. CDR1 is MNHEY and CDR2 is SVGAGI in the germline V gene. This CDR3 has 15 residues. V was pared by 6 bases and J by 6 bases, with 8 bases of the junction left unmatched.